The 19 T cell receptor beta chains given below trace back to one sample, sequenced in a study of Graves' ophthalmopathy and Graves' hyperthyroidism. Amplified TCR beta CDR3 regions were obtained using RNA transcripts as template. RT-PCR in the first round used HTBI primers; a second-round multiplex PCR followed. Using its own MiXCR run on the multiplex PCR reads, TCRdb lists one record per CDR3 protein. This repertoire shows 150,000 to 200,000 distinct CDR3 sequences, just under 40% found once; its top ten account for about 8.2%. The sample was peripheral blood. The receptors were sampled from a man younger than 40 with Graves' ophthalmopathy.

The rearrangement links TRBV5-5 to TRBJ1-2, with TRBD1 matching 8 bases. CDR3 size: 14 residues. In germline, CDR1 is SGHKS, CDR2 YYEKEE (reference sequence). After removal of 5 bases from V and 8 bases from J, the junction contained 11 bases not matched to a gene. The CDR3 DNA sequence: TGTGCCAGCAGGAGTCAGGGGGCTCGAGAGGGCTACACCTTC. Translation gives CASRSQGAREGYTF.

This clonotype showed up many times. J is TRBJ2-4 and V is TRBV5-1; TRBD1 aligns across 9 bases. Germline-derived CDR1 and CDR2 are SGHRS and YFSETQ. The CDR3 loop spans 15 amino acids. Trimming removed 0 bases from V and 15 bases from J; junction bases left unmatched: 13. In DNA, the CDR3 is TGCGCCAGCAGCTTGGCCACTCCGGGACAGGGAGAAGGGTACTTC. Translation: CASSLATPGQGEGYF.

The table lists this clonotype with many counts. The rearrangement links TRBV30 to TRBJ1-5; 7 bases fit TRBD1. J lost 3 bases, V lost 1 base, and 6 bases had no gene match. CDR3 length: 15 residues. The germline gives CDR1 GTSNPN, CDR2 SVGIG (reference sequence). The CDR3 loop reads CAWSGIGQVNQPQHF. The CDR3, as DNA: TGTGCCTGGAGTGGAATCGGACAGGTCAATCAGCCCCAGCATTTT.

This clonotype was observed many times. CDR3: CASRLTQNTEAFF. CDR3 DNA: TGTGCCAGCAGGTTGACTCAGAACACTGAAGCTTTCTTT. The chain employs TRBV12-3 or TRBV12-4 and TRBJ1-1; the D is unclear. The CDR3 contains 13 residues. Trimming stripped 6 bases from V and 1 base from J, with 9 bases between.

This clonotype was observed at least ten times. V and J are TRBV19 and TRBJ2-7, with 14 nucleotides matching TRBD2. Germline values: CDR1 LNHDA, CDR2 SQIVND (reference sequence). The CDR3 is 18 residues long. V lost 4 bases to trimming and J lost 3 bases; unmatched junction nucleotides: 11. The CDR3 protein is CASSTPGLAGARGYEQYF. CDR3 nucleotides: TGTGCCAGTAGTACGCCGGGACTAGCGGGAGCCCGGGGCTACGAGCAGTACTTC.

This clonotype showed up many times. The chain is built from TRBV6-2 or TRBV6-3 and TRBJ2-6; 7 bases are a match to TRBD1. Per the germline V gene, CDR1 is MNHEY and CDR2 is SVGEGT. The J segment lost 0 bases and the V segment lost 11 bases, leaving 1 base of the junction unmatched. The CDR3 is made up of 13 amino acids. As DNA, the CDR3 is TGTGCCGCAGGGGGCTCTGGGGCCAACGTCCTGACTTTC. This sequence encodes CAAGGSGANVLTF.

This clonotype was recorded many times. V gene TRBV12-3 or TRBV12-4 combines with J gene TRBJ1-2, with 7 positions matching TRBD1. The V segment lost 1 base and the J segment 5 bases; nucleotides outside the gene matches: 7. CDR3 length equals 15 residues. The CDR3 spells CASSLGRTGLYGYTF. DNA of the CDR3: TGTGCCAGCAGTTTAGGCCGGACAGGCCTTTATGGCTACACCTTC.

This sequence joins TRBV4-2 and TRBJ1-5; D remains ambiguous. V was trimmed by 2 bases and J by 2 bases, leaving 13 bases between them. Looked up from germline, CDR1 is LGHNA and CDR2 is YNFKEQ. This CDR3 has 16 residues. This CDR3 is CASSQFLRLGNQPQHF. Here the CDR3 DNA reads TGTGCCAGCAGCCAATTCCTTAGGTTGGGCAATCAGCCCCAGCATTTT.

This clonotype was seen a few times. The CDR3 spells CASSFRGKYEQYF. The CDR3 DNA sequence: TGTGCCAGCAGTTTCAGGGGGAAGTACGAGCAGTACTTC. The chain uses TRBV27 and TRBJ2-7; 7 bases line up with TRBD1. This CDR3 is built from 13 residues. Per germline, CDR1 MNHEY and CDR2 SMNVEV (reference sequence). The ends lost 3 bases at V and 4 bases at J; junction bases unmatched: 3.

This clonotype was counted many times. The chain combines TRBV19 with TRBJ1-1, with D unresolved. CDR3 length: 16 residues. CDR1 and CDR2 (germline): LNHDA, SQIVND (reference sequence). The ends were cut back, 5 bases at V and 3 bases at J, with 19 bases in the middle. DNA for the CDR3: TGTGCCAGTAGTCTCCCGCCTCCATACACCGACACTGAAGCTTTCTTT. It codes for CASSLPPPYTDTEAFF. Drawing the rest from reference TRBV19 and TRBJ1-1, the complete variable domain is DGGITQSPKYLFRKEGQNVTLSCEQNLNHDAMYWYRQDPGQGLRLIYYSQIVNDFQKGDIAEGYSVSREKKESFPLTVTSAQKNPTAFYLCASSLPPPYTDTEAFFGQGTRLTVV.

The V and J genes are TRBV15 and TRBJ2-7, with a possible D match to TRBD1 (6 bases). This CDR3 contains 16 residues. Germline assignment: CDR1 LNHNV and CDR2 YYDKDF (reference sequence). The germline V and J ends were trimmed by 3 bases and 3 bases, with 18 bases remaining between them. In DNA, the CDR3 is TGTGCCACCAGCAGTAGAATTAAGACAGGAGGCTACGAGCAGTACTTC. Its translation: CATSSRIKTGGYEQYF.

The chain combines TRBV6-5 with TRBJ1-1; 7 nucleotides agree with TRBD1. The V gene's germline CDR1 is MNHEY and CDR2 SVGAGI. The ends lost 3 bases at V and 1 base at J; junction bases unmatched: 8. The CDR3 has 16 residues. CDR3 sequence: CASSYLGQERNTEAFF. The CDR3 DNA reads as TGTGCCAGCAGTTATCTCGGACAGGAGCGGAACACTGAAGCTTTCTTT.

There are many counts of this clonotype. The gene calls are TRBV15 and TRBJ1-2, with TRBD1 as a possible D gene (6 bases). The germline CDR1 and CDR2 sequences are LNHNV and YYDKDF (reference sequence). The CDR3 contains 14 residues. Trimming pared 0 bases from V and 4 bases from J, leaving 9 bases between. CDR3: CATSRDRGAYGYTF. The CDR3 coding sequence is TGTGCCACCAGCAGAGATCGGGGGGCCTATGGCTACACCTTC.

This clonotype was observed many times. The rearrangement joins TRBV6-2 or TRBV6-3 to TRBJ2-2, with 7 bases identical to TRBD1. Germline-derived CDR1 and CDR2 are MNHEY and SVGEGT. The V segment lost 7 bases and the J segment 1 base; nucleotides outside the gene matches: 6. This CDR3 region has 15 residues. This CDR3 reads CASTLRQGNTGELFF. DNA of the CDR3: TGTGCCAGCACCCTGAGACAGGGGAACACCGGGGAGCTGTTTTTT.

The chain combines TRBV18 with TRBJ1-1; D is ambiguous. Trimming cost V 3 bases and J 1 base, with 9 bases left between them. This CDR3 is built from 14 residues. The germline V gene encodes CDR1 KGHSH and CDR2 LQKENI. CDR3 sequence (DNA): TGTGCCAGCTCACCGGGCAGCCCGAACACTGAAGCTTTCTTT. Translation gives CASSPGSPNTEAFF.

This clonotype was seen a few times. The chain links TRBV6-1 to TRBJ2-5; 9 nucleotides line up with TRBD2. The germline gives CDR1 MNHNS, CDR2 SASEGT. The V segment lost 2 bases and the J segment 5 bases; nucleotides outside the gene matches: 6. This CDR3 contains 15 residues. CDR3 sequence: CASSERAGGPETQYF. The CDR3 bases are TGTGCCAGCAGTGAAAGGGCGGGAGGGCCCGAGACCCAGTACTTC.

The chain is built from TRBV28 and TRBJ1-1, with a weak D call TRBD1 (6 bases). V lost 7 bases and J 11 bases, leaving 17 bases between the germline ends. The CDR3 is made up of 12 amino acids. Germline values: CDR1 MDHEN, CDR2 SYDVKM. The CDR3 DNA follows: TGTGCCAGCACCAGGGGTCGGTCCCGTGCTTTCTTT. It translates to CASTRGRSRAFF.

This clonotype was observed at least ten times. The chain carries TRBV20-1 and TRBJ2-7; D is perhaps TRBD2 (5 bases). Germline CDR1 and CDR2: DFQATT and SNEGSKA (reference sequence). V lost 6 bases to trimming and J lost 1 base, with 13 bases between them. There are 13 residues in the CDR3. CDR3 in DNA: TGCAGTGCCCGCAGGACTGGATCCTACGAGCAGTACTTC. Amino acids: CSARRTGSYEQYF.

This clonotype was recorded at least ten times. The gene calls are TRBV18 and TRBJ1-2; 8 bases line up with TRBD1. The length of the CDR3 is 14 residues. Germline-derived CDR1 and CDR2 are KGHSH and LQKENI. The V segment lost 1 base and the J segment 7 bases; nucleotides outside the gene matches: 5. This CDR3 reads CASSPQDRVFGYTF. The CDR3 nucleotides are TGTGCCAGCTCACCACAGGACAGGGTTTTTGGCTACACCTTC.